The clone carrying this T cell receptor (beta chain) has just one count. The sample comes from a study of T cell changes during pregnancy in multiple sclerosis. Germline CDR1 and CDR2: MDHEN and SYDVKM. This CDR3 is built from 15 residues. The V gene lost 4 bases and the J gene lost 6 bases, with 18 bases spanning the gap. Some clones are missing from TCRdb's copy, which holds only in-frame ones; the method was immunoSEQ multiplex PCR. The repertoire consists of some 31,000 clones, with 80% to 90% occurring once and the leading ten covering approximately 6.9%. The sequences come from CD8+ T cells from peripheral blood mononuclear cells, collected in the second trimester of pregnancy. The V and J genes are TRBV28 and TRBJ1-2, with D tentatively TRBD1 (5 bases). The origin of this receptor is a female donor with multiple sclerosis, enrolled in a pregnancy study. The CDR3 nucleotides read TGTGCCAGCAGTTCACCTCGGGAGGGGAGCGATGGCTACACCTTC. Its protein product is CASSSPREGSDGYTF.